The sequence of this T cell receptor (beta chain) was determined in a study of cytomegalovirus exposure and HLA in healthy donors. Study-wide results and caveats: Overall, approximately 150 TCR beta chains were annotated as cytomegalovirus-associated. In a later analysis, CMV-associated beta chains were mostly HLA-associated, it appeared. V- and J-gene trimming in TCR beta was tied to a missense DCLRE1C variant by an analysis performed later.

The study sampled nominally healthy donors, though unrecorded immune exposures were likely. Researchers ran the PCR with 60 Vbeta and 13 Jbeta primers. TCRdb keeps only in-frame clones here, not all; method: immunoSEQ multiplex PCR. Of around 110,000 clones detected, around 85% appear once; the ten largest clones hold about 3.6%. Comment on this clone: Its cognate antigen is unknown.

CDR3 length equals 14 residues. Looked up from germline, CDR1 is MNHNS and CDR2 is SASEGT. The V and J ends lost 5 bases and 3 bases, in that order; junction bases with no gene match: 5. The V call is TRBV6-1, the J call TRBJ2-5; 8 positions agree with TRBD1. Sequencing input: PBMCs. This TCR was recovered from a man aged 60 to 75 in good health and CMV-seronegative. The CDR3 loop reads CASSTPTGEETQYF. The CDR3 DNA sequence: TGTGCCAGCAGTACACCGACAGGGGAAGAGACCCAGTACTTC.